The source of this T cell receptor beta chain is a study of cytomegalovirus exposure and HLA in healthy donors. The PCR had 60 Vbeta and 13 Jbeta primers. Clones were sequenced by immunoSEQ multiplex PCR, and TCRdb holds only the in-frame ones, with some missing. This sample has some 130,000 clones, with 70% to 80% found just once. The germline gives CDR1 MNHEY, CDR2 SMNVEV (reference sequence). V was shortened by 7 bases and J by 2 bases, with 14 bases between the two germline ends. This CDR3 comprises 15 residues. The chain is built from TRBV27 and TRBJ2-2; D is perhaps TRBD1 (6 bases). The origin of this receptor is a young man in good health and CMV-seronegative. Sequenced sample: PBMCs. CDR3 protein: CASTSRDKNTGELFF. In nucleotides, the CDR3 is TGTGCCAGCACCTCTAGGGACAAAAACACCGGGGAGCTGTTTTTT.